Listed below are T cell receptor beta chains from one sample, sequenced in a study of T cells in Graves' hyperthyroidism and ophthalmopathy. TCRdb reanalysed the multiplex PCR reads using MiXCR and keeps one entry per CDR3 protein. The sample yields some 560,000 distinct CDR3 sequences, roughly 14% seen once. Material for sequencing was blood. The receptors stem from a woman between 25 and 40 years old with Graves' hyperthyroidism. Both conserved end residues are part of each CDR3. D genes are given only for firm matches. Where a row states a size, it is once, few, many or the class of an expanded clone; other rows omit it.

v_call: TRBV20-1; clone_size: many; j_call: TRBJ2-1; d_call: .; cdr3_aa: CSLDRPGTYNEQFF; cdr3_nt: TGCAGTTTGGACAGACCAGGGACCTACAATGAGCAGTTCTTC
v_call: TRBV9; clone_size: few; j_call: TRBJ2-3; d_call: .; cdr3_aa: CASSVVGGSTDTQYF; cdr3_nt: TGTGCCAGCAGCGTAGTGGGGGGTTCCACAGATACGCAGTATTTT
v_call: TRBV4-1; clone_size: few; j_call: TRBJ2-5; d_call: .; cdr3_aa: CASSQDFRGQETQYF; cdr3_nt: TGCGCCAGCAGCCAAGATTTTAGGGGGCAAGAGACCCAGTACTTC
v_call: TRBV29-1; clone_size: few; j_call: TRBJ1-2; d_call: .; cdr3_aa: CSVETWSAGKSNYGYTF; cdr3_nt: TGCAGCGTTGAAACTTGGTCGGCTGGAAAGAGCAACTATGGCTACACCTTC
v_call: TRBV7-2; clone_size: many; j_call: TRBJ2-1; d_call: .; cdr3_aa: CASSRDPANDEQFF; cdr3_nt: TGTGCCAGCAGCCGGGACCCCGCAAACGATGAGCAGTTCTTC
v_call: TRBV18; clone_size: many; j_call: TRBJ1-1; d_call: TRBD1; cdr3_aa: CASSPTGDTEAFF; cdr3_nt: TGTGCCAGCTCACCCACAGGGGACACTGAAGCTTTCTTT
v_call: TRBV4-2; clone_size: .; j_call: TRBJ1-1; d_call: .; cdr3_aa: CASSPAGPITTEAFF; cdr3_nt: TGTGCCAGCAGCCCCGCGGGGCCTATTACCACTGAAGCTTTCTTT
v_call: TRBV7-2; clone_size: many; j_call: TRBJ2-7; d_call: .; cdr3_aa: CASSLSGRPRSYEQYF; cdr3_nt: TGTGCCAGCAGCTTGAGTGGGAGACCCCGCTCCTACGAGCAGTACTTC
v_call: TRBV28; clone_size: .; j_call: TRBJ2-1; d_call: .; cdr3_aa: CASSLASDLVNEQFF; cdr3_nt: TGTGCCAGCAGTTTGGCCAGCGATCTCGTCAATGAGCAGTTCTTC
v_call: TRBV27; clone_size: few; j_call: TRBJ1-2; d_call: .; cdr3_aa: CASMGSDYGYTF; cdr3_nt: TGTGCCAGCATGGGCAGTGACTATGGCTACACCTTC
v_call: TRBV12-3/TRBV12-4; clone_size: .; j_call: TRBJ2-7; d_call: .; cdr3_aa: CAAGTAYEQYF; cdr3_nt: TGTGCCGCGGGGACAGCCTACGAGCAGTACTTC
v_call: TRBV12-3/TRBV12-4; clone_size: many; j_call: TRBJ2-3; d_call: TRBD2; cdr3_aa: CASSNSGSADTQYF; cdr3_nt: TGTGCCAGCAGCAATAGCGGGAGTGCAGATACGCAGTATTTT
v_call: TRBV11-2; clone_size: many; j_call: TRBJ2-7; d_call: TRBD1; cdr3_aa: CASSSGQDPSYEQYF; cdr3_nt: TGTGCCAGCAGCTCGGGACAGGACCCGTCCTACGAGCAGTACTTC
v_call: TRBV29-1; clone_size: many; j_call: TRBJ2-7; d_call: .; cdr3_aa: CSVGPAGEQYF; cdr3_nt: TGCAGCGTCGGGCCCGCAGGCGAGCAGTACTTC
v_call: TRBV3-1; clone_size: many; j_call: TRBJ1-1; d_call: .; cdr3_aa: CASSQGQAENTEAFF; cdr3_nt: TGTGCCAGCAGCCAAGGACAGGCTGAAAACACTGAAGCTTTCTTT
v_call: TRBV14; clone_size: few; j_call: TRBJ1-1; d_call: TRBD1; cdr3_aa: CASSHRTGLNTEAFF; cdr3_nt: TGTGCCAGCAGCCACCGGACAGGGTTGAACACTGAAGCTTTCTTT
v_call: TRBV7-9; clone_size: many; j_call: TRBJ2-7; d_call: TRBD2; cdr3_aa: CASSLGTLAAAPYEQYF; cdr3_nt: TGTGCCAGCAGCTTGGGGACGCTAGCGGCAGCCCCCTACGAGCAGTACTTC
v_call: TRBV7-6; clone_size: many; j_call: TRBJ2-1; d_call: TRBD2; cdr3_aa: CASSFGLESYEQFF; cdr3_nt: TGTGCCAGCAGCTTTGGACTAGAGTCCTATGAGCAGTTCTTC
v_call: TRBV5-1; clone_size: few; j_call: TRBJ1-6; d_call: .; cdr3_aa: CASRFNPGAQNSPLHF; cdr3_nt: TGCGCCAGCCGGTTTAACCCGGGGGCGCAAAATTCACCCCTCCACTTT
v_call: TRBV27; clone_size: few; j_call: TRBJ2-6; d_call: .; cdr3_aa: CASSSISGASVLTF; cdr3_nt: TGTGCCAGCAGTTCAATCTCTGGGGCCAGCGTCCTGACTTTC
v_call: TRBV6-2/TRBV6-3; clone_size: .; j_call: TRBJ1-1; d_call: TRBD1; cdr3_aa: CASGETGGTEAFF; cdr3_nt: TGTGCCAGCGGGGAGACAGGGGGCACTGAAGCTTTCTTT
v_call: TRBV28; clone_size: .; j_call: TRBJ2-1; d_call: .; cdr3_aa: CASWESSYNEQFF; cdr3_nt: TGTGCCAGCTGGGAGAGCTCCTACAATGAGCAGTTCTTC
v_call: TRBV14; clone_size: few; j_call: TRBJ2-1; d_call: .; cdr3_aa: CASSQEAGRWNEQFF; cdr3_nt: TGTGCCAGCAGCCAAGAGGCCGGGAGATGGAATGAGCAGTTCTTC
v_call: TRBV7-2; clone_size: .; j_call: TRBJ2-5; d_call: .; cdr3_aa: CASSLVGGRWQETQYF; cdr3_nt: TGTGCCAGCAGCTTAGTAGGGGGTCGTTGGCAAGAGACCCAGTACTTC
v_call: TRBV28; clone_size: many; j_call: TRBJ2-7; d_call: TRBD2; cdr3_aa: CASSPFSSSGSCKQYF; cdr3_nt: TGTGCCAGCAGTCCTTTTAGTAGTAGCGGGAGTTGCAAGCAGTACTTC
v_call: TRBV13; clone_size: few; j_call: TRBJ2-5; d_call: TRBD1; cdr3_aa: CASSFWGQQETQYF; cdr3_nt: TGTGCCAGCAGCTTCTGGGGACAGCAAGAGACCCAGTACTTC
v_call: TRBV5-5; clone_size: .; j_call: TRBJ2-7; d_call: TRBD1; cdr3_aa: CASSSQARTGNYEQYF; cdr3_nt: TGTGCCAGCAGCTCTCAGGCCCGGACAGGGAACTACGAGCAGTACTTC
v_call: TRBV27; clone_size: many; j_call: TRBJ2-1; d_call: .; cdr3_aa: CASSTPSDEQFF; cdr3_nt: TGTGCCAGCAGTACCCCGAGCGATGAGCAGTTCTTC
v_call: TRBV18; clone_size: .; j_call: TRBJ2-5; d_call: .; cdr3_aa: CASSPIPTQGLYQETQYF; cdr3_nt: TGTGCCAGCTCACCAATACCAACTCAGGGGCTGTACCAAGAGACCCAGTACTTC
v_call: TRBV6-2/TRBV6-3; clone_size: .; j_call: TRBJ2-1; d_call: TRBD2; cdr3_aa: CASSHGTRDYNEQFF; cdr3_nt: TGTGCCAGCAGTCACGGGACTAGAGACTACAATGAGCAGTTCTTC
v_call: TRBV13; clone_size: many; j_call: TRBJ2-7; d_call: .; cdr3_aa: CASSLYPNLYEQYF; cdr3_nt: TGTGCCAGCAGCTTATACCCTAATCTCTACGAGCAGTACTTC
v_call: TRBV20-1; clone_size: .; j_call: TRBJ2-7; d_call: TRBD2; cdr3_aa: CSARTSGSHYEQYF; cdr3_nt: TGCAGTGCTAGGACTAGCGGGAGTCACTACGAGCAGTACTTC
v_call: TRBV20-1; clone_size: .; j_call: TRBJ1-6; d_call: .; cdr3_aa: CSAPQSGGGGLPLHF; cdr3_nt: TGCAGTGCCCCCCAATCGGGCGGCGGCGGGTTACCCCTCCACTTT
v_call: TRBV30; clone_size: .; j_call: TRBJ2-1; d_call: TRBD2; cdr3_aa: CAWSVLAGGYNEQFF; cdr3_nt: TGTGCCTGGAGTGTACTAGCGGGAGGGTACAATGAGCAGTTCTTC
v_call: TRBV20-1; clone_size: .; j_call: TRBJ1-2; d_call: .; cdr3_aa: CSARSLTTAEFNYGYTF; cdr3_nt: TGCAGTGCTAGAAGTCTTACGACCGCCGAATTTAACTATGGCTACACCTTC
v_call: TRBV13; clone_size: many; j_call: TRBJ2-1; d_call: TRBD2; cdr3_aa: CASSLGGIGGSSNEQFF; cdr3_nt: TGTGCCAGCAGCTTAGGGGGGATCGGCGGGAGTTCTAATGAGCAGTTCTTC
v_call: TRBV20-1; clone_size: .; j_call: TRBJ1-5; d_call: TRBD1; cdr3_aa: CSAYPGQGISNQPQHF; cdr3_nt: TGCAGTGCTTATCCGGGACAGGGGATTAGCAATCAGCCCCAGCATTTT